The entry below gives a single T cell receptor beta chain sequence along with its context. The antigen this receptor binds is unknown. No qualities accompany the bases; no much larger clone lies one base away. At the DNA level, this CDR3 is encoded by other sequences in the same sample as well. The immunoSEQ Assay, a bias-controlled multiplex PCR, was used to amplify TCRbeta CDR3 regions from genomic DNA. Per the original workflow: Nucleated cell counts per sample were estimated from amplification of reference gene primers within the assay. To quantify the absolute abundance of each unique TCRbeta CDR3 rearrangement, sequence reads were collapsed and filtered. For each sample, productive Simpson clonality was calculated as the square root of Simpson's diversity index across productive rearrangements. Sourced from immuneACCESS, this table was stored by TCRdb with only in-frame sequences that have V and J called. A share of the clones is absent; for the studies checked, an unresolved V gene accounts for under half, and the remainder has no known explanation. That table is the source of V, J and clone size, and D and trimming were worked out from the DNA. In all, the sample holds 200,000 to 300,000 clones, and roughly 82% of those were seen once. The ten largest account for approximately 13% of the sample.

These data originate in a study of blood T cell repertoires in COVID-19 (dated by TCRdb to the early 2020s). In terms of the full investigation: Collaborator samples came from the United States, Italy and Spain and covered acute and convalescent phases of COVID-19. Where HLA class I and class II types were available, the types were taken from metadata supplied by the sample provider, not from assay-based typing. The repertoires were made available in a free public database intended to serve as a resource for research on the immune response to SARS-CoV-2. Subjects who had been exposed to COVID-19, were actively infected with it, or had recovered from it provided the deeply sampled blood TCRbeta repertoires that made up the dataset. Nearly every sample came with metadata listing a de-identified subject ID, COVID-19 status, age in years and sex. The material from the prospective study consisted of cDNA or gDNA derived from T cells, B-cell-depleted T cells, or PBMCs. The samples were drawn from the first 160 participants of the ongoing ImmuneRACE study and from over 950 subjects provided by 6 global collaborators. Study-wide conclusions, independent of this receptor: The quantity of clinical and demographic metadata differed by source and by participant and was supplied without curation.

Whole blood was collected in K2EDTA tubes by collaborating institutions according to the institutions' own protocols. For TCRbeta analysis, collaborator samples were shipped as frozen whole blood, as isolated PBMCs, or as DNA extracted from either sample type. There are 14 amino acids in the CDR3, from cysteine to phenylalanine inclusive. The entry retains the CDR3 DNA only, 42 bases that are in frame from base 1. Deletion took 0 bases off V and 1 base off J, with a span of 6 bases between the germline ends. Via the germline V gene, CDR1 is SGHRS and CDR2 YFSETQ. Recombination connected TRBV5-1 to TRBJ2-3, with no confidently assigned D gene. The TCR sequence derives from a man at least 80 years old with acute or convalescent COVID-19. Sequenced input: peripheral blood. The DNA is TGCGCCAGCAGCTTGGATCCAGGCACAGATACGCAGTATTTT. It specifies CASSLDPGTDTQYF.